This TCR beta chain comes out of a study of blood T cell repertoires in COVID-19. The overall study: Sites across the United States, Italy and Spain contributed samples from acute and convalescent COVID-19. From T cells, B-cell-depleted T cells, or PBMCs came the material, which was cDNA or gDNA.

Sequencing was performed with immunoSEQ multiplex PCR; in TCRdb, only in-frame clones are kept and a portion is missing. Of 150,000 to 200,000 clones detected, roughly 80% appear once; the ten largest clones hold about 8.3%. Seattle patients were enrolled during active infection and followed longitudinally. CDR1 and CDR2 (germline): SGHVS, FQNEAQ. The length of the CDR3 is 17 residues. The ends lost 5 bases at V and 6 bases at J; junction bases unmatched: 13. Sequencing was carried out using peripheral blood. The sequence came from a woman aged 70-85 years with COVID-19, enrolled during active disease. This chain joins TRBV7-8 and TRBJ1-2; TRBD1 matches 12 bases. The chain's CDR3 is CASSRPSGQGARNGYTF. The CDR3 nucleotides read TGTGCCAGCAGCCGACCCTCGGGACAGGGGGCGCGTAATGGCTACACCTTC. The variable domain in full, completed from reference TRBV7-8 and TRBJ1-2, reads GAGVSQSPRYKVAKRGQDVALRCDPISGHVSLFWYQQALGQGPEFLTYFQNEAQLDKSGLPSDRFFAERPEGSVSTLKIQRTQQEDSAVYLCASSRPSGQGARNGYTFGSGTRLTVV.